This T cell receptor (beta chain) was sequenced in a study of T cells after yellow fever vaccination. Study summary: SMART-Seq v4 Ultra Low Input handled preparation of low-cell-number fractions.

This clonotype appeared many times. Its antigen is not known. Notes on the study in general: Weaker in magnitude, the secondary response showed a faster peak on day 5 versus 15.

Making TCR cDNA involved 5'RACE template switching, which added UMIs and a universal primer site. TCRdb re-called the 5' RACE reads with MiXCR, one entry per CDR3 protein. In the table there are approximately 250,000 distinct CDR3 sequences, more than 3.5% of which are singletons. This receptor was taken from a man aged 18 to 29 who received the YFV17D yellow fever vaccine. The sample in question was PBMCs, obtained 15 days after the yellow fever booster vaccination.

CDR3 region: CAGGRGGPRDEQFF. The CDR3 DNA reads TGCGCCGGGGGGCGAGGCGGCCCCAGGGATGAGCAGTTCTTC. The chain combines TRBV5-1 with TRBJ2-1, with D perhaps being TRBD1 or TRBD2 (6 bases each). V lost 10 bases, J lost 8 bases, and 22 bases lay in between. Germline CDR1 reads SGHRS; CDR2 reads YFSETQ. The CDR3 has 14 amino acids.